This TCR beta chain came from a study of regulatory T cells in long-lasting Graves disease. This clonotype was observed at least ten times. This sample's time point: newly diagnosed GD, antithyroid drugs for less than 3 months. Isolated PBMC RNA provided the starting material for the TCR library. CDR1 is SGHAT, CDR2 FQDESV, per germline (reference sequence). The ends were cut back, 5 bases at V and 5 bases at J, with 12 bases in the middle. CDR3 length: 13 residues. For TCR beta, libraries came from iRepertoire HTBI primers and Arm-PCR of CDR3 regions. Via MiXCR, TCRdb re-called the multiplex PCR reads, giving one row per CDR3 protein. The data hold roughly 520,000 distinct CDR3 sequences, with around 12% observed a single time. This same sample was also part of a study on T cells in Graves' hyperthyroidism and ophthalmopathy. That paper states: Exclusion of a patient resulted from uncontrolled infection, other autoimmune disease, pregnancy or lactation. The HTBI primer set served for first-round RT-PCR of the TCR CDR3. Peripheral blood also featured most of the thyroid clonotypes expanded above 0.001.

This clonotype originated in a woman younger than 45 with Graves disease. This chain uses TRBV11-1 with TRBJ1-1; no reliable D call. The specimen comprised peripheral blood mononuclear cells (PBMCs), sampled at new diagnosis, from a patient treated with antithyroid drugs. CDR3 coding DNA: TGTGCCAGCAGCCCTACCATACGAACTGAAGCTTTCTTT. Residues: CASSPTIRTEAFF.